The clone carrying this TCR beta chain was counted between two and nine times. These data come from a study of blood T cells in healthy people across ages. Background on the study: About one barcoded beta molecule per two T cells was the capture yield of template switching.

V lost 6 bases to trimming and J lost 1 base, with 15 bases between them. The CDR3 is 15 amino acids. Germline V gene sequence: CDR1 MDHEN, CDR2 SYDVKM. A sample-barcoded 5' primer and a J-beta primer mix were used in a second PCR of roughly 7 to 12 cycles. MiXCR was run by TCRdb on the 5' RACE reads, yielding one entry per CDR3 protein. This sample has some 320,000 distinct CDR3 sequences, with 25% to 30% found just once. The specimen sequenced was blood. The source is a woman aged 70-85 years in good health. The chain recombines TRBV28 with TRBJ2-5; a possible D gene is TRBD1 (6 bases). CDR3 amino acids: CASSPITGTQETQYF. The CDR3 DNA reads as TGTGCCAGCAGCCCCATTACAGGGACCCAAGAGACCCAGTACTTC.